These 32 T cell receptor beta chains were sequenced from one sample in a study of control samples from healthy donors and cancer patients. Data came from immunoSEQ multiplex PCR; TCRdb stores just in-frame clones and leaves some out. Its listing shows some 190,000 clones. The sequenced sample consisted of blood. The receptors were gathered from a woman aged 30 to 39 in good health.

The chain carries TRBV7-9 and TRBJ1-5, with D unclear. V lost 4 bases, J lost 4 bases, and 11 bases lay in between. The CDR3 runs to 14 residues. CDR1 SEHNR and CDR2 FQNEAQ come from the germline V gene (reference sequence). CDR3 DNA sequence: TGTGCCAGCAGCTCCGCATCCGTAAATCAGCCCCAGCATTTT. Protein product: CASSSASVNQPQHF.

V usage is TRBV6-1 and J usage is TRBJ1-1; D unresolved. Per germline, CDR1 MNHNS and CDR2 SASEGT. V lost 0 bases and J lost 2, with 13 bases in between. This CDR3 contains 16 residues. The CDR3 DNA follows: TGTGCCAGCAGTGAAGCGCCCCTAGGGTATAACACTGAAGCTTTCTTT. Translation: CASSEAPLGYNTEAFF.

V gene TRBV3-1 (or the pseudogene TRBV3-2) combines with J gene TRBJ1-6; 9 bases agree with TRBD1. Germline V gives CDR1 LGHDT, CDR2 YNNKEL (reference sequence). CDR3 length equals 15 residues. Losses at the gene ends were 5 bases for V and 6 bases for J; bases not matched to a gene: 5. CDR3 loop: CASSGRDRANSPLHF. The DNA of the CDR3 is TGTGCCAGCAGCGGCCGGGACAGGGCTAATTCACCCCTCCACTTT.

J is TRBJ1-1 and V is TRBV5-1; D is unclear. The CDR3 length is 13 residues. Trimming stripped 4 bases from V and 10 bases from J, with 17 bases between. Germline loops: CDR1 SGHRS, CDR2 YFSETQ. CDR3 bases: TGCGCCAGCAGCCTGCATGAAATGACGGGAGCTTTCTTT. Amino acids: CASSLHEMTGAFF.

The V gene is TRBV5-1, the J gene TRBJ1-6, with TRBD1 matching 8 bases. Germline CDR1 is SGHRS and CDR2 is YFSETQ. This CDR3 comprises 14 residues. After removal of 4 bases from V and 9 bases from J, the junction contained 6 bases not matched to a gene. CDR3 nucleotide sequence: TGCGCCAGCAGCCCGGGACAGGCTGGTTCACCCCTCCACTTT. It translates to CASSPGQAGSPLHF.

About this clone itself: This sample includes further DNA sequences coding for the same CDR3. Here the CDR3 reads CASSLGQGGYGYTF. The CDR3 nucleotides are TGCGCCAGCAGCCTCGGACAGGGTGGTTATGGCTACACCTTC. The chain joins TRBV5-1 to TRBJ1-2; 8 nucleotides line up with TRBD1. Trimming cost V 4 bases and J 5 bases; bases outside gene matches: 7. Germline V lookup: CDR1 SGHRS, CDR2 YFSETQ. CDR3 length: 14 amino acids. The full variable domain, completed using reference TRBV5-1 and TRBJ1-2, is KAGVTQTPRYLIKTRGQQVTLSCSPISGHRSVSWYQQTPGQGLQFLFEYFSETQRNKGNFPGRFSGRQFSNSRSEMNVSTLELGDSALYLCASSLGQGGYGYTFGSGTRLTVV.

V gene TRBV11-2 combines with J gene TRBJ2-7, with D possibly TRBD2 on 6 matching bases. The germline V and J ends were trimmed by 1 base and 4 bases, with 8 bases remaining between them. Germline CDR1 is SGHAT and CDR2 is FQNNGV. The CDR3 totals 13 residues. The CDR3 region is CASSLGRGYEQYF. CDR3 in DNA: TGTGCCAGCAGCTTAGGGCGGGGATACGAGCAGTACTTC.

The chain combines TRBV28 with TRBJ1-1; 9 positions match TRBD1. With V trimmed by 10 bases and J by 0 bases, 12 bases remained unmatched. CDR3 length: 16 residues. Per the germline V gene, CDR1 is MDHEN and CDR2 is SYDVKM. The CDR3 sequence: CAILAGTGTMNTEAFF. CDR3 bases: TGTGCCATCCTTGCTGGGACAGGGACCATGAACACTGAAGCTTTCTTT. Full variable domain (missing parts from reference TRBV28 and TRBJ1-1): DVKVTQSSRYLVKRTGEKVFLECVQDMDHENMFWYRQDPGLGLRLIYFSYDVKMKEKGDIPEGYSVSREKKERFSLILESASTNQTSMYLCAILAGTGTMNTEAFFGQGTRLTVV.

This chain joins TRBV6-5 and TRBJ1-5; D is unresolved. V gave up 0 bases and J gave up 7 bases, with 10 bases separating them. This CDR3 comprises 14 residues. Germline-derived CDR1 and CDR2 are MNHEY and SVGAGI. CDR3 nucleotides: TGTGCCAGCAGTTACTCGGAGGAGCGGCAGCCCCAGCATTTT. Translated: CASSYSEERQPQHF.

The chain uses TRBV18 and TRBJ1-4, with D tentatively TRBD1 (6 bases). The V gene lost 2 bases and the J gene lost 6 bases, with 13 bases spanning the gap. Germline values: CDR1 KGHSH, CDR2 LQKENI. The CDR3 is 15 residues long. The CDR3 DNA reads TGTGCCAGCTCACCATCGGGGGGCATCGATGAAAAACTGTTTTTT. Its protein product is CASSPSGGIDEKLFF. Filled out from reference TRBV18 and TRBJ1-4, the complete variable domain reads NAGVMQNPRHLVRRRGQEARLRCSPMKGHSHVYWYRQLPEEGLKFMVYLQKENIIDESGMPKERFSAEFPKEGPSILRIQQVVRGDSAAYFCASSPSGGIDEKLFFGSGTQLSVL.

As to this clone: Sequence at one end of the junction differs from germline and may be a read error. The rearrangement joins TRBV14 to TRBJ2-7, with 7 bases fitting TRBD1. The CDR3 has 8 residues. Germline V lookup: CDR1 SGHDN, CDR2 FVKESK. The DNA for the CDR3 is TGTGCCAGCAGGACAGGGACCTTC. Translated: CASRTGTF.

The genes are TRBV28 and TRBJ1-4, with D unresolved. V shed 8 bases and J shed 3 bases, with 4 bases lying between them. This CDR3 has 11 residues. Per germline, CDR1 MDHEN and CDR2 SYDVKM. Here the CDR3 reads CASGSNEKLFF. The CDR3 DNA sequence: TGTGCCAGCGGATCTAATGAAAAACTGTTTTTT.

The chain uses TRBV27 and TRBJ1-5, with D perhaps TRBD1 (5 bases). The V gene's germline CDR1 is MNHEY and CDR2 SMNVEV (reference sequence). The V gene lost 5 bases and the J gene lost 0 bases, with 11 bases spanning the gap. The CDR3 sequence is 15 residues long. CDR3 in amino acids: CASSPGLISNQPQHF. The DNA of the CDR3 is TGTGCCAGCAGTCCGGGGCTGATTAGCAATCAGCCCCAGCATTTT.

The rearrangement uses TRBV4-3 and TRBJ2-3; D remains unclear. The germline V gene encodes CDR1 LGHNA and CDR2 YSLEER. This CDR3 spans 15 amino acids. Trimming shortened V by 1 base and J by 2 bases, and 10 bases separated the two germline ends. The CDR3 spells CASSQGAADTDTQYF. For the CDR3, the DNA is TGCGCCAGCAGCCAAGGGGCGGCAGACACAGATACGCAGTATTTT.

CDR3 in amino acids: CASSPNIQGGAEAFF. As DNA, the CDR3 is TGTGCCAGCAGCCCAAATATACAGGGAGGCGCTGAAGCTTTCTTT. The chain has TRBV6-2 or TRBV6-3 and TRBJ1-1; the D gene is possibly TRBD1 (6 bases). CDR1 is MNHEY and CDR2 is SVGEGT in the germline V gene. The CDR3 is made up of 15 amino acids. Deletions cut 6 bases from V and 6 bases from J, with 20 bases between.

The chain links TRBV2 to TRBJ1-3; 9 bases are shared with TRBD1. This CDR3 has 13 amino acids. The germline V gene has CDR1 SNHLY and CDR2 FYNNEI. V dropped 6 bases and J dropped 15; count of bases not matched to a gene: 12. Here the CDR3 reads CASRPQPPGQGYF. CDR3 nucleotides: TGTGCCAGCAGGCCGCAACCCCCGGGACAGGGATATTTT.

The chain has TRBV7-9 and TRBJ1-2; D is ambiguous. Germline assignment: CDR1 SEHNR and CDR2 FQNEAQ (reference sequence). CDR3 length: 13 amino acids. V lost 3 bases to trimming and J lost 4 bases, with 9 bases between them. CDR3 residues: CASSFPSFYGYTF. The DNA of the CDR3 is TGTGCCAGCAGCTTCCCTAGCTTCTATGGCTACACCTTC.

The chain is built from TRBV6-6 and TRBJ1-1, with TRBD1 as a possible D gene (5 bases). The CDR3 consists of 14 residues. Trimming removed 1 base at V and 6 bases at J, with 12 bases between. Germline V CDR1 and CDR2: MNHNY, SVGAGI (reference sequence). The CDR3 nucleotides read TGTGCCAGCAGTTACTTTGACAGACCCGCTGAAGCTTTCTTT. Translated, it gives CASSYFDRPAEAFF.

This chain joins TRBV6-5 and TRBJ1-2; D possibly corresponds to TRBD1 (5 bases). The V and J ends lost 7 bases and 8 bases respectively, with 17 bases between them. This CDR3 region has 13 residues. Per germline, CDR1 MNHEY and CDR2 SVGAGI. The CDR3 DNA is TGTGCCAGCAAGGGCACCGGGGGTAAAGGCTACACCTTC. Translating it yields CASKGTGGKGYTF.

The rearrangement joins TRBV11-3 to TRBJ1-2; 7 nucleotides match TRBD1. The CDR3 spans 15 residues. Trimming at V came to 2 bases and at J to 3 bases, leaving 6 bases not matched to a gene. Germline CDR1 is SGHNT and CDR2 is YENEEA. In DNA, the CDR3 is TGTGCCAGCAGCTTACTTACAGGGGAGGACTATGGCTACACCTTC. Its protein is CASSLLTGEDYGYTF.

V and J are TRBV28 and TRBJ1-5; TRBD1 might be the D (5 bases). The V end was cut by 6 bases, the J end by 0 bases, with 12 bases between. The germline V gene has CDR1 MDHEN and CDR2 SYDVKM. CDR3 length: 15 amino acids. The CDR3, as DNA: TGTGCCAGCAGACAGGAGAGCTATAGCAATCAGCCCCAGCATTTT. Protein product: CASRQESYSNQPQHF.

The chain has TRBV19 and TRBJ1-4; no definite D call. CDR3 size: 12 residues. Per germline, CDR1 LNHDA and CDR2 SQIVND (reference sequence). V was cut by 3 bases and J by 8 bases, with 7 bases left in between. This CDR3 is CASSIPREKLFF. CDR3 sequence (DNA): TGTGCCAGTAGTATCCCTCGAGAAAAACTGTTTTTT.

The V and J genes are TRBV12-5 and TRBJ1-2; no clear D. CDR3 size: 12 residues. V was pared by 6 bases and J by 8 bases, with 13 bases between. Germline lookup yields CDR1 LGHNT and CDR2 FRNRAP. CDR3 amino acids: CASGTRVIGYTF. CDR3 nucleotides: TGTGCTAGTGGCACGCGGGTAATCGGCTACACCTTC.

This rearrangement joins TRBV7-2 to TRBJ2-5, with 7 bases lining up with TRBD2. Germline V gene data show CDR1 as SGHTA and CDR2 as FQGNSA. Trimming cost V 1 base and J 2 bases; bases outside gene matches: 7. The CDR3 is 16 residues long. CDR3 DNA: TGTGCCAGCAGCTTAGGCCCAGCGGGGCCTCAAGAGACCCAGTACTTC. Translation gives CASSLGPAGPQETQYF.

This chain connects TRBV3-1 (or the pseudogene TRBV3-2) to TRBJ2-3, with 11 bases aligning to TRBD2. Germline V gene sequence: CDR1 LGHDT, CDR2 YNNKEL (reference sequence). The J segment lost 3 bases and the V segment lost 4 bases, leaving 6 bases of the junction unmatched. The CDR3 loop spans 16 amino acids. The CDR3 here is CASSRIAGGPTDTQYF. The CDR3 DNA follows: TGTGCCAGCAGCCGAATAGCGGGGGGGCCTACAGATACGCAGTATTTT.

The chain joins TRBV19 to TRBJ2-1; tentatively, D is TRBD1 (6 bases). Germline CDR1 LNHDA, CDR2 SQIVND (reference sequence). Trimming left V 7 bases short and J 8 bases short, with 12 bases between. The CDR3 consists of 12 residues. The CDR3 spells CASNQGWDEQFF. CDR3 in DNA: TGTGCCAGTAACCAGGGGTGGGATGAGCAGTTCTTC. Full variable domain (outside the CDR3, taken from reference TRBV19 and TRBJ2-1): DGGITQSPKYLFRKEGQNVTLSCEQNLNHDAMYWYRQDPGQGLRLIYYSQIVNDFQKGDIAEGYSVSREKKESFPLTVTSAQKNPTAFYLCASNQGWDEQFFGPGTRLTVL.

CDR3 nucleotide sequence: TGTGCCAGCAGTGGATATGCAGCAACTAATGAAAAACTGTTTTTT. This encodes CASSGYAATNEKLFF. The chain employs TRBV2 and TRBJ1-4; no definite D call. Trimming left V 4 bases short and J 0 bases short, with 9 bases between. The CDR3 has 15 residues. Germline lookup yields CDR1 SNHLY and CDR2 FYNNEI. The entire variable domain, with the rest obtained from reference TRBV2 and TRBJ1-4, is as follows: EPEVTQTPSHQVTQMGQEVILRCVPISNHLYFYWYRQILGQKVEFLVSFYNNEISEKSEIFDDQFSVERPDGSNFTLKIRSTKLEDSAMYFCASSGYAATNEKLFFGSGTQLSVL.

The chain has TRBV9 and TRBJ2-7; D may be TRBD1 or TRBD2 (6 bases each). This CDR3 is 15 amino acids long. CDR1 SGDLS and CDR2 YYNGEE come from the germline V gene. Trimming left V 2 bases short and J 4 bases short, with 16 bases between. The CDR3 region is CASSVTGGVLYEQYF. The CDR3 DNA sequence: TGTGCCAGCAGCGTGACAGGCGGGGTTTTGTACGAGCAGTACTTC. The variable domain in full, completed from reference TRBV9 and TRBJ2-7, reads DSGVTQTPKHLITATGQRVTLRCSPRSGDLSVYWYQQSLDQGLQFLIQYYNGEERAKGNILERFSAQQFPDLHSELNLSSLELGDSALYFCASSVTGGVLYEQYFGPGTRLTVT.

The chain has TRBV7-9 and TRBJ2-7; tentatively, D is TRBD2 (6 bases). V was cut by 1 base and J by 11 bases, with 15 bases left in between. CDR3 length equals 13 residues. From germline, CDR1 is SEHNR and CDR2 FQNEAQ (reference sequence). This CDR3 is CASSLDQTRGKYF. DNA for the CDR3: TGTGCCAGCAGCTTAGACCAAACTCGGGGGAAGTACTTC.

The chain combines TRBV19 with TRBJ1-2; no clear D. Per germline, CDR1 LNHDA and CDR2 SQIVND (reference sequence). V was trimmed by 2 bases and J by 5 bases, leaving 15 bases between them. The CDR3 has 15 residues. The CDR3 nucleotides are TGTGCCAGTAGTATAACCCGCCCGACAAAATATGGCTACACCTTC. This encodes CASSITRPTKYGYTF.

The CDR3: CASNTRGTETQYF. The DNA of the CDR3 is TGTGCCAGCAACACCAGGGGGACGGAGACCCAGTACTTC. This rearrangement joins TRBV7-2 to TRBJ2-5; 7 bases line up with TRBD1. Germline lookup yields CDR1 SGHTA and CDR2 FQGNSA. The CDR3 consists of 13 residues. The junction had 7 bases not matched to a gene; V was cut back by 7 bases and J by 5 bases.

The rearrangement uses TRBV7-5 and TRBJ1-6. TRBV7-5 is marked as a pseudogene. The CDR3 runs 18 residues. The CDR3 coding sequence is TGTGCCAGAAGCTTAGTTTGGGCGGTAGGAGGTTATAATTCACCCCTCCACTTT. The encoded protein is CARSLVWAVGGYNSPLHF.